Listed below are T cell receptor beta chains from one sample, sequenced in a study of CD8 T cells in Susac syndrome. TCRdb fed the immunoSEQ multiplex PCR reads into MiXCR, producing one record per CDR3 protein. Of 250,000 to 300,000 distinct CDR3 sequences in the sample, approximately 91% are singletons; the top ten hold roughly 0.17%. The material sequenced was CD8+ T cells from PBMCs. The receptor source for this set is a human donor with multiple sclerosis. The CDR3 runs from the conserved cysteine through the conserved F or W. The D gene is left open where the match is weak. Clone sizes are given selectively: once, few, many, or a class where the clone is expanded.

D,size,J,V,CDR3,DNA
-,-,TRBJ2-7,TRBV4-3,CASSQGPGSSYEQYF,TGCGCCAGCAGCCAAGGGCCAGGGAGCTCCTACGAGCAGTACTTC
-,-,TRBJ2-5,TRBV10-1,CASSEPQETQYF,TGCGCCAGCAGTGAGCCTCAAGAGACCCAGTACTTC
TRBD1,-,TRBJ1-5,TRBV30,CAWSPGRGINQPQHF,TGTGCCTGGAGTCCCGGCAGGGGGATCAATCAGCCCCAGCATTTT
-,-,TRBJ2-2,TRBV28,CASRDLSATGELFF,TGTGCCAGCAGGGATTTATCAGCTACCGGGGAGCTGTTTTTT
TRBD1,-,TRBJ1-2,TRBV7-9,CASSSGTGPFYGYTF,TGTGCCAGCAGCTCCGGGACAGGCCCATTCTATGGCTACACCTTC
-,-,TRBJ1-1,TRBV14,CASTPSGEGTEAFF,TGTGCCAGCACGCCTTCAGGGGAGGGCACTGAAGCTTTCTTT
-,-,TRBJ2-7,TRBV7-9,CASSDTRGDSPYYEQYF,TGTGCCAGCAGCGACACCCGGGGGGACAGCCCTTACTACGAGCAGTACTTC
-,-,TRBJ1-5,TRBV28,CASSRPLGNQPQHF,TGTGCCAGCAGCCGGCCCCTCGGCAATCAGCCCCAGCATTTT
-,-,TRBJ1-3,TRBV10-3,CAISEETANTIYF,TGTGCCATCAGTGAAGAGACGGCAAACACCATATATTTT
-,few,TRBJ2-7,TRBV18,CASSLGTDYEQYF,TGTGCCAGCTCACTGGGAACGGATTACGAGCAGTACTTC
-,-,TRBJ2-2,TRBV4-2,CASSQEVPAARELFF,TGTGCCAGCAGCCAAGAAGTGCCTGCGGCCCGGGAGCTGTTTTTT
TRBD2,-,TRBJ2-3,TRBV27,CASSLFAGAVTDTQYF,TGTGCCAGCAGTTTATTCGCGGGAGCGGTCACGGATACGCAGTATTTT
TRBD2,-,TRBJ2-3,TRBV7-9,CASSPGLAGAPKSTDTQYF,TGTGCCAGCAGCCCCGGACTAGCGGGAGCACCGAAGAGCACAGATACGCAGTATTTT
-,-,TRBJ1-2,TRBV6-5,CASSYTGVSRGYTF,TGTGCCAGCAGTTACACCGGGGTGTCGAGGGGCTACACCTTC
TRBD2,-,TRBJ2-1,TRBV6-2/TRBV6-3,CASSSGSGPYNEQFF,TGTGCCAGCAGTTCGGGTAGCGGGCCGTACAATGAGCAGTTCTTC
TRBD2,-,TRBJ2-1,TRBV29-1,CSDRTAGDDNEQFF,TGCAGCGACAGGACTGCGGGGGATGACAATGAGCAGTTCTTC
TRBD1,-,TRBJ1-2,TRBV5-1,CASSLGDSLIGYTF,TGCGCCAGCAGCTTGGGGGACAGCCTCATCGGCTACACCTTC
TRBD2,-,TRBJ2-1,TRBV6-2/TRBV6-3,CASSIAGITYNEQFF,TGTGCCAGCAGCATAGCGGGAATCACCTACAATGAGCAGTTCTTC
-,-,TRBJ2-7,TRBV20-1,CSARDLRYEQYF,TGCAGTGCTAGAGATCTTCGGTACGAGCAGTACTTC
-,-,TRBJ2-3,TRBV14,CASSPGLRDTQYF,TGTGCCAGCAGCCCCGGATTAAGGGATACGCAGTATTTT
TRBD1,-,TRBJ2-7,TRBV7-9,CASSSPWDSYEQYF,TGTGCCAGCAGCTCCCCTTGGGACAGCTACGAGCAGTACTTC
-,-,TRBJ2-2,TRBV4-3,CASSQEPSEFFAGELFF,TGCGCCAGCAGCCAAGAGCCCTCGGAGTTCTTCGCCGGGGAGCTGTTTTTT
TRBD1,-,TRBJ2-7,TRBV5-4,CASSLDPGTVRYEQYF,TGTGCCAGCAGCTTGGACCCCGGGACAGTACGCTACGAGCAGTACTTC
TRBD2,-,TRBJ2-7,TRBV6-5,CASSSAAGVDEQYF,TGTGCCAGCAGTTCTGCAGCGGGGGTGGACGAGCAGTACTTC
TRBD1,-,TRBJ2-7,TRBV27,CASSLSGGQESYEQYF,TGTGCCAGCAGTTTATCGGGCGGACAGGAATCCTACGAGCAGTACTTC
TRBD1,-,TRBJ2-1,TRBV4-2,CASSQESGTGDEQFF,TGTGCCAGCAGCCAAGAATCCGGGACAGGGGATGAGCAGTTCTTC
-,-,TRBJ2-1,TRBV4-1,CASSQGPGLARGNEQFF,TGCGCCAGCAGCCAAGGCCCCGGGCTAGCTCGTGGCAATGAGCAGTTCTTC
-,-,TRBJ2-4,TRBV7-2,CASSLMGGRGNHF,TGTGCCAGCAGCTTGATGGGAGGAAGAGGGAATCACTTC
TRBD1,-,TRBJ1-2,TRBV12-3/TRBV12-4,CASRPRTGAGYGYTF,TGTGCCAGCAGACCCCGGACAGGGGCAGGCTATGGCTACACCTTC
-,few,TRBJ2-7,TRBV11-3,CASSLDPRTASYEQYF,TGTGCCAGCAGCTTAGATCCCCGGACAGCTTCCTACGAGCAGTACTTC
TRBD2,once,TRBJ2-1,TRBV20-1,CSAWSGIGDNEQFF,TGCAGTGCTTGGAGCGGGATAGGGGACAATGAGCAGTTCTTC
-,once,TRBJ2-3,TRBV11-2,CASSLGSRVFNTDTQYF,TGTGCCAGCAGCTTAGGGAGTAGGGTCTTCAACACAGATACGCAGTATTTT
TRBD1,-,TRBJ2-5,TRBV2,CASRRGQSQETQYF,TGTGCCAGCAGGAGGGGACAGTCGCAAGAGACCCAGTACTTC
TRBD1,-,TRBJ2-3,TRBV27,CASSLMGQGTDTQYF,TGTGCCAGCAGTTTAATGGGACAGGGCACAGATACGCAGTATTTT
-,-,TRBJ1-2,TRBV6-2/TRBV6-3,CASSSVPFVDGYTF,TGTGCCAGCAGTTCCGTACCATTTGTGGATGGCTACACCTTC
TRBD1,-,TRBJ1-5,TRBV7-9,CATSTGVGQPQHF,TGTGCCACCTCGACAGGGGTAGGTCAGCCCCAGCATTTT
-,-,TRBJ1-2,TRBV21-1,CASSPRTGTINGYTF,TGTGCCAGCAGCCCCCGGACAGGGACCATTAATGGCTACACCTTC
-,-,TRBJ2-5,TRBV30,CAWMDLPKTQYF,TGTGCCTGGATGGATCTCCCGAAGACCCAGTACTTC
TRBD2,few,TRBJ2-7,TRBV6-1,CASSKEPGTSAYEQYF,TGTGCCAGCAGTAAAGAGCCGGGGACTAGCGCCTACGAGCAGTACTTC
-,-,TRBJ2-7,TRBV30,CAWSAGAPYEQYF,TGTGCCTGGAGTGCAGGGGCGCCCTACGAGCAGTACTTC